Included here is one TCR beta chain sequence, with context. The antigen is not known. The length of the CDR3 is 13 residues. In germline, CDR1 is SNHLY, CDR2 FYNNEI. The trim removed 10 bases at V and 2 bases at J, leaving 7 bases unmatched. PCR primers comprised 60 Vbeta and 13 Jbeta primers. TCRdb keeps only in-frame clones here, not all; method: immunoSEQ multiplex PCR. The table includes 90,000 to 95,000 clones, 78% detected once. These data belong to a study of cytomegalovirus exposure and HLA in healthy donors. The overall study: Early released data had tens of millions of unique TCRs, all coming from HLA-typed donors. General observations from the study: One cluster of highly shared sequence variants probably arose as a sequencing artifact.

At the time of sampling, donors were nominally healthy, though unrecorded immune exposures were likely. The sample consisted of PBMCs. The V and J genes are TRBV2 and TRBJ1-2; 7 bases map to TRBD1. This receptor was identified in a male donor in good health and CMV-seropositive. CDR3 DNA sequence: TGTGCCATCCTCCGGGACAGCAACTATGGCTACACCTTC. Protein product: CAILRDSNYGYTF.